Presented here are 10 T cell receptor beta chains from one specimen sequenced in a study of OX40 agonist ivuxolimab in advanced cancers. Assay: immunoSEQ multiplex PCR; the TCRdb copy retains only in-frame clones and omits some. Of 35,000 to 50,000 clones listed, roughly 86% were seen once; the top ten hold under 40%. This sample comprised CD4+ or CD8+ T cells sorted from blood, obtained in a trial of the OX40 agonist ivuxolimab. The receptors come from an adult with an advanced solid tumor such as melanoma, head and neck, liver or kidney cancer.

This clone has a single count. The chain couples TRBV29-1 to TRBJ2-1; perhaps TRBD1 as D (6 bases). The CDR3 has 12 residues. Germline lookup yields CDR1 SQVTM and CDR2 ANQGSEA. V shed 3 bases and J shed 6 bases, with 9 bases lying between them. CDR3 protein: CSVETGSNEQFF. DNA of the CDR3: TGCAGCGTTGAGACAGGTTCCAATGAGCAGTTCTTC.

The chain links TRBV4-1 to TRBJ2-7; 14 bases fit TRBD2. V was clipped by 4 bases and J by 1 base; unmatched bases: 3. Looked up from germline, CDR1 is MGHRA and CDR2 is YSYEKL. The CDR3 consists of 16 residues. The CDR3: CASSRTSGGPSYEQYF. The CDR3 coding sequence is TGCGCCAGCAGCCGGACTAGCGGGGGGCCGTCCTACGAGCAGTACTTC.

The chain combines TRBV11-1 with TRBJ1-2, with 7 nucleotides matching TRBD1. CDR3 length: 12 residues. Trimming cost V 4 bases and J 7 bases; bases outside gene matches: 3. Germline CDR1 SGHAT, CDR2 FQDESV (reference sequence). The CDR3, as DNA: TGTGCCAGCAGCTCAACAGGGGTTGGCTACACCTTC. This encodes CASSSTGVGYTF.

This clone showed up just once. The chain couples TRBV5-4 to TRBJ2-7; 10 nucleotides line up with TRBD1. V lost 4 bases, J lost 2 bases, and 6 bases stayed unmatched. The CDR3 is 15 residues long. The V gene's germline CDR1 is SGHNT and CDR2 YYREEE (reference sequence). The CDR3 protein is CASSPRQGAAYEQYF. CDR3 DNA sequence: TGTGCCAGCAGCCCGAGACAGGGGGCCGCCTACGAGCAGTACTTC. Together with reference TRBV5-4 and TRBJ2-7, the CDR3 gives the full variable domain: ETGVTQSPTHLIKTRGQQVTLRCSSQSGHNTVSWYQQALGQGPQFIFQYYREEENGRGNFPPRFSGLQFPNYSSELNVNALELDDSALYLCASSPRQGAAYEQYFGPGTRLTVT.

The J gene is TRBJ2-7, the V gene TRBV5-4, with TRBD2 matching over 7 bases. V lost 2 bases to trimming and J lost 5 bases; unmatched junction nucleotides: 4. Looked up from germline, CDR1 is SGHNT and CDR2 is YYREEE (reference sequence). CDR3 size: 13 residues. The CDR3 bases are TGTGCCAGCAGCTTAGCGGGGACTCACGAGCAGTACTTC. It yields the protein CASSLAGTHEQYF.

The V and J genes are TRBV5-1 and TRBJ1-1; no definite D call. Trimming left V 2 bases short and J 0 bases short, with 11 bases between. CDR1 and CDR2 from the germline V gene are SGHRS and YFSETQ. This CDR3 has 15 amino acids. The DNA of the CDR3 is TGCGCCAGCAGCTTCTTGGGGAGTATGAACACTGAAGCTTTCTTT. Translating it yields CASSFLGSMNTEAFF.

The chain is built from TRBV5-6 and TRBJ1-4; TRBD1 might be the D (6 bases). The CDR3 covers 15 residues. In germline, CDR1 is SGHDT, CDR2 YYEEEE. V gave up 4 bases and J gave up 8 bases, with 18 bases separating them. The CDR3 sequence is CASSPTPGHGEKLFF. CDR3 sequence (DNA): TGTGCCAGCAGCCCTACCCCGGGACATGGCGAAAAACTGTTTTTT.

The gene calls are TRBV21-1 and TRBJ1-5. TRBV21-1 corresponds to a pseudogene. The CDR3 runs to 13 residues. CDR3 bases: TGTGCCAGCAGCACTGGGAACAATCAGCCCCAGCATTTT. This codes for CASSTGNNQPQHF.

The rearrangement uses TRBV11-3 and TRBJ2-5; D not certain. Per the germline V gene, CDR1 is SGHNT and CDR2 is YENEEA. CDR3 size: 13 residues. The V gene lost 5 bases and the J gene lost 5 bases, with 12 bases spanning the gap. The DNA of the CDR3 is TGTGCCAGCAGCAAAGGACCTGAGGAGACCCAGTACTTC. Translating gives CASSKGPEETQYF.

This clone appeared a single time. The chain joins TRBV2 to TRBJ1-4; D is uncertain. CDR1 SNHLY and CDR2 FYNNEI come from the germline V gene. The CDR3 contains 14 residues. V gave up 1 base and J gave up 3 bases, with 6 bases separating them. DNA of the CDR3: TGTGCCAGCAGTGAAGATACAGCTAATGAAAAACTGTTTTTT. Its protein product is CASSEDTANEKLFF.